The 13 T cell receptor beta chains presented below share a single source sample, sequenced in a study of fetal regulatory T cell absence and autoimmunity. Profiled with immunoSEQ multiplex PCR; TCRdb holds only in-frame clones, not every one. There are about 95,000 clones in the sample; about two thirds occur only once, and just under 2% lies in the top ten. Material: pancreas tissue. All receptors come from a male donor with IPEX syndrome.

The rearrangement joins TRBV5-6 to TRBJ2-7, with D hard to call. Germline V gene lookup returns CDR1 SGHDT and CDR2 YYEEEE. The CDR3 totals 13 residues. Trimming took 4 bases from V and 1 from J, leaving 9 bases between them. Here the CDR3 reads CASSGPNSYEQYF. The CDR3 DNA is TGTGCCAGCAGCGGACCGAATTCCTACGAGCAGTACTTC.

V usage is TRBV4-1 and J usage is TRBJ2-4; 9 positions match TRBD2. After removal of 3 bases from V and 2 bases from J, the junction contained 2 bases not matched to a gene. Germline-derived CDR1 and CDR2 are MGHRA and YSYEKL. CDR3 length equals 15 residues. CDR3 loop: CASSQTSGSKNIQYF. The CDR3 nucleotides read TGCGCCAGCAGCCAGACTAGCGGTTCCAAAAACATTCAGTACTTC.

This clone was counted only a few times. The rearrangement uses TRBV7-9 and TRBJ2-2, with D uncertain. The CDR3 is 11 amino acids. Germline assignment: CDR1 SEHNR and CDR2 FQNEAQ (reference sequence). The V end was cut by 5 bases, the J end by 7 bases, with 5 bases between. The CDR3: CASSRNGELFF. The DNA of the CDR3 is TGTGCCAGCAGCCGAAACGGGGAGCTGTTTTTT.

V usage is TRBV4-3 and J usage is TRBJ1-5; D gene unclear. V was shortened by 3 bases and J by 1 base, with 10 bases between the two germline ends. This CDR3 contains 15 residues. In germline, CDR1 is LGHNA, CDR2 YSLEER. CDR3 nucleotide sequence: TGCGCCAGCAGCCAGGATATCAGAAGCAATCAGCCCCAGCATTTT. Translating gives CASSQDIRSNQPQHF.

This chain links TRBV5-8 with TRBJ2-1; no definite D call. From germline, CDR1 is SGHTS and CDR2 YDEGEE. V was shortened by 0 bases and J by 1 base, with 8 bases between the two germline ends. This CDR3 contains 15 residues. The CDR3 DNA sequence: TGTGCCAGCAGCTTGGATGGCGGATCCTACAATGAGCAGTTCTTC. Amino acids: CASSLDGGSYNEQFF.

The rearrangement joins TRBV6-6 to TRBJ2-1; perhaps D is TRBD1 or TRBD2 (5 bases each). Trimming removed 5 bases from V and 15 bases from J, with 14 bases in between. Germline loops: CDR1 MNHNY, CDR2 SVGAGI (reference sequence). The CDR3 has 11 residues. The chain's CDR3 is CASSPRDPLFF. In DNA, the CDR3 is TGTGCCAGCAGTCCCCGGGACCCCTTGTTCTTC.

The sample holds one count of this clone. This chain joins TRBV2 and TRBJ2-5; TRBD2 agrees at 8 bases. Germline trimming cut 6 bases from V and 1 base from J; bases unmatched to any gene: 10. Per germline, CDR1 SNHLY and CDR2 FYNNEI. The CDR3 covers 16 residues. For the CDR3, the DNA is TGTGCCAGCAGCCTGGGGGTAGCGGGAATCCAAGAGACCCAGTACTTC. Translation: CASSLGVAGIQETQYF. Complete variable domain (other parts from reference TRBV2 and TRBJ2-5): EPEVTQTPSHQVTQMGQEVILRCVPISNHLYFYWYRQILGQKVEFLVSFYNNEISEKSEIFDDQFSVERPDGSNFTLKIRSTKLEDSAMYFCASSLGVAGIQETQYFGPGTRLLVL.

A remark on this clone: This CDR3 is also generated by other DNA sequences in the sample. This chain joins TRBV7-9 and TRBJ2-7, with no clear D. CDR3 length: 13 residues. CDR1 and CDR2 (germline): SEHNR, FQNEAQ (reference sequence). The V end lost 1 base, the J end lost 2 bases, and 6 bases lay between the germline ends. This chain's CDR3 is CASSLGTTYEQYF. The CDR3 bases are TGTGCCAGCAGCTTAGGGACGACCTACGAGCAGTACTTC.

The rearrangement links TRBV4-2 to TRBJ1-1, with D unresolved. The CDR3 sequence is 13 residues long. The germline V gene encodes CDR1 LGHNA and CDR2 YNFKEQ. The germline V and J ends were trimmed by 4 bases and 2 bases, with 8 bases remaining between them. The CDR3 sequence is CASSRLVNTEAFF. The CDR3, as DNA: TGTGCCAGCAGCCGGCTGGTTAACACTGAAGCTTTCTTT.

The chain links TRBV18 to TRBJ2-1; either TRBD1 or TRBD2 may fit D (6 bases each). Germline V gene sequence: CDR1 KGHSH, CDR2 LQKENI. The CDR3 is 15 amino acids. Trimming shortened V by 4 bases and J by 8 bases, and 18 bases separated the two germline ends. The CDR3 DNA reads as TGTGCCAGCTCACGAAGGGGGGTCTACTTCCATGAGCAGTTCTTC. It translates to CASSRRGVYFHEQFF.

This clone has a single count. The chain has TRBV27 and TRBJ2-3; 10 bases map to TRBD2. The CDR3 is 17 amino acids. Germline CDR1 and CDR2: MNHEY and SMNVEV (reference sequence). J gave up 2 bases and V 4 bases, and 9 bases lay outside the gene matches. This chain's CDR3 is CASSSLLLAGPTDTQYF. The CDR3 DNA reads as TGTGCCAGCAGTTCTCTCTTACTAGCGGGGCCCACAGATACGCAGTATTTT.

The V call is TRBV28, the J call TRBJ2-7, with D tentatively TRBD1 or TRBD2 (5 bases each). In germline, CDR1 is MDHEN, CDR2 SYDVKM. The CDR3 covers 13 residues. V was trimmed by 11 bases and J by 3 bases, leaving 17 bases between them. CDR3 DNA: TGTGCCGGAAGGGGCGCGGGCCACTACGAGCAGTACTTC. Its translation: CAGRGAGHYEQYF. The full variable domain, with the rest looked up from reference TRBV28 and TRBJ2-7, is DVKVTQSSRYLVKRTGEKVFLECVQDMDHENMFWYRQDPGLGLRLIYFSYDVKMKEKGDIPEGYSVSREKKERFSLILESASTNQTSMYLCAGRGAGHYEQYFGPGTRLTVT.

There are a few counts of this clone. The gene calls are TRBV11-2 and TRBJ2-7; D not certain. V was trimmed by 0 bases and J by 3 bases, leaving 12 bases between them. The V gene's germline CDR1 is SGHAT and CDR2 FQNNGV. The CDR3 covers 15 residues. This CDR3 is CASSLDQATFYEQYF. CDR3 nucleotides: TGTGCCAGCAGCTTAGATCAGGCCACCTTCTACGAGCAGTACTTC.